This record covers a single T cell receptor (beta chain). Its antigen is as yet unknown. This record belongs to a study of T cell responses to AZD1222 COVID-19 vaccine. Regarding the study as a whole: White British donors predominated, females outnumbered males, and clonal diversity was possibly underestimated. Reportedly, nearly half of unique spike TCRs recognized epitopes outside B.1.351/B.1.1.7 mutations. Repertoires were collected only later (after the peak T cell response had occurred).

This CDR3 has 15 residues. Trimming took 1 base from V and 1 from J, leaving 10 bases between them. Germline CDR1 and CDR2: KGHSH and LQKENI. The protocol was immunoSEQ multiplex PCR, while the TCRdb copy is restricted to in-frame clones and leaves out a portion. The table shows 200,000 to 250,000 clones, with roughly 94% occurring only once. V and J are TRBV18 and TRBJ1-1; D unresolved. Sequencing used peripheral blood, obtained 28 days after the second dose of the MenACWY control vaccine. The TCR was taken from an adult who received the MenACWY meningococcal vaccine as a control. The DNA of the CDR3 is TGTGCCAGCTCACCACGGGCCCTAAAGAACACTGAAGCTTTCTTT. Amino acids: CASSPRALKNTEAFF.